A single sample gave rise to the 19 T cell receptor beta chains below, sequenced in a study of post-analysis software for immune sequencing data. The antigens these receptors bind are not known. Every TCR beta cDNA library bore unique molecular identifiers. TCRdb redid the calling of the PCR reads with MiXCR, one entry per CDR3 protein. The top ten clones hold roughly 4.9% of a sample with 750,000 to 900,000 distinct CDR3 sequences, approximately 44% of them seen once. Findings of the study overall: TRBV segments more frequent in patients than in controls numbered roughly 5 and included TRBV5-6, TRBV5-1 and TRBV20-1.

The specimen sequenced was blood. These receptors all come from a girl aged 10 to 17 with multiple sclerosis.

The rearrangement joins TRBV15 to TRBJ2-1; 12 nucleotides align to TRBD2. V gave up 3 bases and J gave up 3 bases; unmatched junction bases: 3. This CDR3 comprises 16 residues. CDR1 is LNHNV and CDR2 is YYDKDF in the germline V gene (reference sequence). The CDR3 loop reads CATSSRTSGVYNEQFF. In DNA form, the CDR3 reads TGTGCCACCAGCAGCAGGACTAGCGGGGTCTACAATGAGCAGTTCTTC.

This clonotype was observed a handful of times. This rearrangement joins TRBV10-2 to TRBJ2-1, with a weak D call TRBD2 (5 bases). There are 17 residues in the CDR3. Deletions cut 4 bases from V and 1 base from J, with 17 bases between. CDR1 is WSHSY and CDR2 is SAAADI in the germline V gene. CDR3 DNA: TGCGCCAGCAGTGGTTCTGCGCGGGCATCATCCTACAATGAGCAGTTCTTC. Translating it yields CASSGSARASSYNEQFF.

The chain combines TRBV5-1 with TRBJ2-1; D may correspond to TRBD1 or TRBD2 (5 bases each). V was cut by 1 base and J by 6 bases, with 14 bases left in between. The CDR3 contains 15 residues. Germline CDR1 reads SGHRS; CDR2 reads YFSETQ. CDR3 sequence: CASSLTGPKLNEQFF. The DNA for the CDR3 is TGCGCCAGCAGCTTGACGGGACCAAAACTCAATGAGCAGTTCTTC.

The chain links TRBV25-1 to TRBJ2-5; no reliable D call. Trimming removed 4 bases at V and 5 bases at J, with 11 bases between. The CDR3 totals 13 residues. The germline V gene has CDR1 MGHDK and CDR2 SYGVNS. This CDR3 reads CASSGQFRETQYF. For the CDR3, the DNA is TGTGCCAGCAGTGGCCAGTTTCGTGAGACCCAGTACTTC.

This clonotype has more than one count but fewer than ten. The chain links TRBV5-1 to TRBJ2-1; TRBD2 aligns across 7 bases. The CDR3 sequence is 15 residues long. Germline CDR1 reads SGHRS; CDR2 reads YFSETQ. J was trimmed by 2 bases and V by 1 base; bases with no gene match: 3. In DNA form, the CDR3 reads TGCGCCAGCAGCTTGACTAGCGCCACCTACAATGAGCAGTTCTTC. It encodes CASSLTSATYNEQFF.

The DNA for the CDR3 is TGCAGTGCGAGGCGGCCACCGGGGGACGGTGAAAAACTGTTTTTT. Translation gives CSARRPPGDGEKLFF. The chain employs TRBV20-1 and TRBJ1-4, with D perhaps matching TRBD1 (5 bases). The CDR3 consists of 15 residues. Germline V gives CDR1 DFQATT, CDR2 SNEGSKA (reference sequence). Trimming took 6 bases from V and 7 from J, leaving 21 bases between them.

This chain's CDR3 is CASSLSQTPRETQYF. For the CDR3, the DNA is TGTGCCAGCAGTTTATCCCAGACCCCGCGAGAGACCCAGTACTTC. The chain has TRBV27 and TRBJ2-5; D gene ambiguous. Germline V gene sequence: CDR1 MNHEY, CDR2 SMNVEV (reference sequence). V was cut by 0 bases and J by 4 bases, with 12 bases left in between. The CDR3 contains 15 residues.

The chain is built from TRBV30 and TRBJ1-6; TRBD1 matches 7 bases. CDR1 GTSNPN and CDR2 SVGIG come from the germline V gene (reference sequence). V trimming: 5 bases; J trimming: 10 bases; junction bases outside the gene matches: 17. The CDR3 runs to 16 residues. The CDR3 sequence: CAWAETGKGGRSPLHF. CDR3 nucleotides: TGTGCCTGGGCCGAGACAGGGAAAGGCGGGAGATCACCCCTCCACTTT.

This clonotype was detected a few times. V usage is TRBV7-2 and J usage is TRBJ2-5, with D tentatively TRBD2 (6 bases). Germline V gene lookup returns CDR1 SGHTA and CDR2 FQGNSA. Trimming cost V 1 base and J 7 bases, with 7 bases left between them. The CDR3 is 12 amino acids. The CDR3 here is CASSLVGRTQYF. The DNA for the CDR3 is TGTGCCAGCAGCTTAGTCGGGAGGACCCAGTACTTC.

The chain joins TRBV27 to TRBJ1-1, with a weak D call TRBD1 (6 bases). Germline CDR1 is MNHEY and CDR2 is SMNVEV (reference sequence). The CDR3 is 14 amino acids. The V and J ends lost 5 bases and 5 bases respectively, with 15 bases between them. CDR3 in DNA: TGTGCCAGCAGTCCTTGGGCAGGGGCGACTGAAGCTTTCTTT. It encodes CASSPWAGATEAFF.

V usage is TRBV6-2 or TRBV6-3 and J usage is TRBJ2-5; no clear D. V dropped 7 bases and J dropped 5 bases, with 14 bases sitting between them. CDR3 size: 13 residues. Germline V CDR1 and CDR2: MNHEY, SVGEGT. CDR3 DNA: TGTGCCAGCACTCTTTCCCCCAGGGAGACCCAGTACTTC. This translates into CASTLSPRETQYF.

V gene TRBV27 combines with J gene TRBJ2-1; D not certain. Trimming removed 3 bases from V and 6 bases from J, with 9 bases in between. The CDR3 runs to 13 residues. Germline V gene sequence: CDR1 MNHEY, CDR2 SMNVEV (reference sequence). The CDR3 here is CASSLYLSNEQFF. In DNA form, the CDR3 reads TGTGCCAGCAGTTTGTATCTGAGCAATGAGCAGTTCTTC.

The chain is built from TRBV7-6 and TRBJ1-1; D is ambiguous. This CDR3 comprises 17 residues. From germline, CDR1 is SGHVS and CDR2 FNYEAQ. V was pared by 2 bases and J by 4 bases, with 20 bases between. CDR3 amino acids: CASSLNGPNTPPTEAFF. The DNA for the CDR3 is TGTGCCAGCAGCTTAAATGGACCCAATACACCACCCACTGAAGCTTTCTTT.

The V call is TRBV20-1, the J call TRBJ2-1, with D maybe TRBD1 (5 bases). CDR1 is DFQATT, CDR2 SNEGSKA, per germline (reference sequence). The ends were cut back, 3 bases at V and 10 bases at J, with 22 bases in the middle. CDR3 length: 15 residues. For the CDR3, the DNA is TGCAGTGCTAGCCCGACAGAGCATGGGTCTGGGGAGCAGTTCTTC. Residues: CSASPTEHGSGEQFF.

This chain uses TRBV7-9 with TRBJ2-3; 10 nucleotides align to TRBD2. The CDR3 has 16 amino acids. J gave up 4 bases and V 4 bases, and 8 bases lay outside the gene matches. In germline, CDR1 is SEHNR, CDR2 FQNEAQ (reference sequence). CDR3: CASSSSASGSSDTQYF. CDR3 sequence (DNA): TGTGCCAGCAGCTCGTCGGCTAGCGGGAGTTCAGATACGCAGTATTTT.

The CDR3 DNA reads as TGTGCCAGCAGGAACAGGGGTCAGCCCCAGCATTTT. As protein: CASRNRGQPQHF. This chain links TRBV27 with TRBJ1-5, with 7 nucleotides matching TRBD1. Germline V gene lookup returns CDR1 MNHEY and CDR2 SMNVEV (reference sequence). The V gene end was trimmed by 6 bases and the J gene end by 6 bases; junction bases not matched to a gene: 2. The CDR3 loop spans 12 amino acids.

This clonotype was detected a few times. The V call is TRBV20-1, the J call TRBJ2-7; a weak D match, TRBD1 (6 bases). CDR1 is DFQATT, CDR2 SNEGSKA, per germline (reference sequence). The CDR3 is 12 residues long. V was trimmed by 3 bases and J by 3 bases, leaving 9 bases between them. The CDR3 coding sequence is TGCAGTGCTAGGAGGGACAACTACGAGCAGTACTTC. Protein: CSARRDNYEQYF.

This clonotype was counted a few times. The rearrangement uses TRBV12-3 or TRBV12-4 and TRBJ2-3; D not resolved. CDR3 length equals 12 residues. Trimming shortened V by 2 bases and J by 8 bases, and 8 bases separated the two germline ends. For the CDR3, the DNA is TGTGCCAGCAGTTTATTATGGAGTACGCAGTATTTT. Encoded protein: CASSLLWSTQYF.

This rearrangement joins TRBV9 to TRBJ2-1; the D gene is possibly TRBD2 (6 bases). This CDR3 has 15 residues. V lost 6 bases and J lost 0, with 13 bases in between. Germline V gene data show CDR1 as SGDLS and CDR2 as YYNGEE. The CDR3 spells CASTAGPSSYNEQFF. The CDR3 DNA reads TGTGCCAGCACGGCGGGGCCTAGCTCCTACAATGAGCAGTTCTTC.